This T cell receptor beta chain emerged from a study of blood T cell repertoires in COVID-19. Study-wide context: T cells, B-cell-depleted T cells, or PBMCs provided the cDNA or gDNA that served as material.

CDR3 length equals 12 residues. The V end was cut by 7 bases, the J end by 6 bases, with 12 bases between. The germline gives CDR1 MNHNY, CDR2 SVGAGI (reference sequence). Original handling: Estimation of nucleated cell counts relied on the amplification of reference gene primers. Assay used: immunoSEQ multiplex PCR; TCRdb lists only in-frame clones, some missing. The V and J calls and the clone size are those of that table, but D and trimming were determined from the DNA. The table includes more than 95,000 clones, about 83% detected once. The rearrangement uses TRBV6-6 and TRBJ2-5; tentative D call: TRBD1 (5 bases). This TCR came from a man older than 75 with active or convalescent COVID-19. Specimen: peripheral blood. CDR3 nucleotide sequence: TGTGCCAGCAATGACCAGGGAAAGACCCAGTACTTC. Translation: CASNDQGKTQYF.